This T cell receptor beta chain was profiled in a study of CD8 T cells in ankylosing spondylitis. Study-wide results and caveats: Seemingly characteristic of ankylosing spondylitis blood was a TCR beta motif consisting of about 8 highly homologous variants.

CDR3 size: 14 residues. Trimming stripped 6 bases from V and 6 bases from J, with 15 bases between. Remarks on this clonotype: Its antigen is unidentified.

TCRdb reprocessed the 5' RACE reads with MiXCR, giving one entry per CDR3 protein. The profile shows 350,000 or so distinct CDR3 sequences, 7.5% to 9% of them singletons. The chain joins TRBV12-3 or TRBV12-4 to TRBJ1-5; no clear D gene. Material: blood, either unsorted or a sorted T cell fraction (not recorded which). This TCR was recovered from a male donor with ankylosing spondylitis. CDR3 in DNA: TGTGCCAGCAGGTCTGGCCCGGGCCTTCAGCCCCAGCATTTT. It is translated as CASRSGPGLQPQHF.